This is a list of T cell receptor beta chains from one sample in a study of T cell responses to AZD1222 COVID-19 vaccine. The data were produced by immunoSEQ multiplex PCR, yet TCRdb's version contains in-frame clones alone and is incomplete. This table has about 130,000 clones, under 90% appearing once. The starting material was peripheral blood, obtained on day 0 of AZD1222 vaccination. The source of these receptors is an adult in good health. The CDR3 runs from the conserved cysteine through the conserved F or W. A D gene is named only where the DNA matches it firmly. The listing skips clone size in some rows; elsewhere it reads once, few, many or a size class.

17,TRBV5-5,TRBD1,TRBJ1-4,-,TGTGCCAGCAGCTTGGAGGGGCAGGGACAGGCCGAAATTATACTGTTTTTT,CASSLEGQGQAEIILFF
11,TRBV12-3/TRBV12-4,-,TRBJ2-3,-,TGTGCCAGCAGTTTAGACGAGACGCAGTATTTT,CASSLDETQYF
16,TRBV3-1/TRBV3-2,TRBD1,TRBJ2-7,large,TGTGCCAGCAGCCAGGCGGACAGGAAGAGCTCCTACGAGCAGTACTTC,CASSQADRKSSYEQYF
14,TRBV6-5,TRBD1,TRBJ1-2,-,TGTGCCAGCAGCGGACCGACAGGGAGTTATGGCTACACCTTC,CASSGPTGSYGYTF
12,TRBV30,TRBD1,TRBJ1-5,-,TGTGCCTCAGGACAGGGGGCACAGCCCCAGCATTTT,CASGQGAQPQHF
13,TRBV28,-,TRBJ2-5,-,TGTGCCAGCAGTCCACCGAACACAGAGACCCAGTACTTC,CASSPPNTETQYF
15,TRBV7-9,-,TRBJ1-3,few,TGTGCCAGCAGCTTATCCTCCTCTTTGGGGAACACCATATATTTT,CASSLSSSLGNTIYF
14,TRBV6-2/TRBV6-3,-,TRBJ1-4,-,TGTGCCAGCAGCCGCGACGGACGGAATGAAAAACTGTTTTTT,CASSRDGRNEKLFF
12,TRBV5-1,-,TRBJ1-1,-,TGCGCCAGCAGCTTGTCAGGAACTGAAGCTTTCTTT,CASSLSGTEAFF
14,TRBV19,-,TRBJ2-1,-,TGTGCCAGTAGTCCCGGGGACTGGTACAATGAGCAGTTCTTC,CASSPGDWYNEQFF
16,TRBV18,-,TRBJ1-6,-,TGTGCCAGCTCACCCAAACCCCAACAGGGCAATTCACCCCTCCACTTT,CASSPKPQQGNSPLHF
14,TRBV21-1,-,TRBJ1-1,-,TGTGCCAGCAGCAAGTCGTGGGTGAACACTGAAGCTTTCTTT,CASSKSWVNTEAFF
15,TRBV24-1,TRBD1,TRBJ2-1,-,TGTGCCACCAGTGATCCCGGGACAGCCTACAATGAGCAGTTCTTC,CATSDPGTAYNEQFF
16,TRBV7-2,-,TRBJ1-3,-,TGTGCCAGCAGCTTGGTATCAGGGGCGGCTGGAAACACCATATATTTT,CASSLVSGAAGNTIYF
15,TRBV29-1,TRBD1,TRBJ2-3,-,TGCACCACTTTTCGGGGACAGGGGGACGAAGATACGCAGTATTTT,CTTFRGQGDEDTQYF
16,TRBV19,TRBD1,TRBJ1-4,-,TGTGCCAGTAGTATCCCCGGACAGGGGCGAAAGGAAAAACTGTTTTTT,CASSIPGQGRKEKLFF
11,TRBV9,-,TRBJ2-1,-,TGTGCCAGCAGCGTAGTTTATGAGCAGTTCTTC,CASSVVYEQFF
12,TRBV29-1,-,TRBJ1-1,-,TGCAGCGTTGAACGGGGGTCCACTGAAGCTTTCTTT,CSVERGSTEAFF
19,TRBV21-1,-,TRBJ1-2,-,TGTGCCAGCAGCATCCTAGGACGTTTTCGGCAGGGGGCTCCTAACGGCTACACCTTC,CASSILGRFRQGAPNGYTF
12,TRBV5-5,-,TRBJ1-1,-,TGTGCCAGCAGCAAAGGACAGACTGAAGCTTTCTTT,CASSKGQTEAFF
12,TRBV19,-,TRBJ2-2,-,TGTGCCAGTAGTAATAGGGGTGGCGAGCTGTTTTTT,CASSNRGGELFF
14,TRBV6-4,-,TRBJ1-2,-,TGTGCCAGCAGTGATCAAGCGGCGGGTTATGGCTACACCTTC,CASSDQAAGYGYTF
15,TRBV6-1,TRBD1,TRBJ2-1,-,TGTGCCAGCAGTGAGGGACAGAACTCCTACAATGAGCAGTTCTTC,CASSEGQNSYNEQFF
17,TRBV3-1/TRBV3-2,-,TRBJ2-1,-,TGTGCCAGCAGCCAAGAGTGGGGCTACAACTCCTACAATGAGCAGTTCTTC,CASSQEWGYNSYNEQFF
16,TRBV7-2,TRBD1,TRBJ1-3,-,TGTGCCAGCAGCGCACCGGGACAGGGAGCTGGAAACACCATATATTTT,CASSAPGQGAGNTIYF
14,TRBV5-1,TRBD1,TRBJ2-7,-,TGCGCCAGCAGCTTGTTAGGACAGGCCTACGAGCAGTACTTC,CASSLLGQAYEQYF